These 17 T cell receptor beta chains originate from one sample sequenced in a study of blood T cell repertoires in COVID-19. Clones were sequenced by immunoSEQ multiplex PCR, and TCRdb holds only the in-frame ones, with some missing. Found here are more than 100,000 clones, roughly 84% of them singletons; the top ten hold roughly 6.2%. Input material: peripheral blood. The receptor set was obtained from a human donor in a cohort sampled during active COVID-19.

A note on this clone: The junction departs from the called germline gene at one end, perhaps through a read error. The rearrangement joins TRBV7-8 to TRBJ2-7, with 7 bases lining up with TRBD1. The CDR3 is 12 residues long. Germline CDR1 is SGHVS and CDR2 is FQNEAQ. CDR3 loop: CASSSSRGQPIF. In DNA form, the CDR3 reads TGTGCCAGCAGCTCCTCTAGGGGACAGCCGATCTTC. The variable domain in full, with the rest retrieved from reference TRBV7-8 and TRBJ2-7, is GAGVSQSPRYKVAKRGQDVALRCDPISGHVSLFWYQQALGQGPEFLTYFQNEAQLDKSGLPSDRFFAERPEGSVSTLKIQRTQQEDSAVYLCASSSSRGQPIFGPGTRLTVT.

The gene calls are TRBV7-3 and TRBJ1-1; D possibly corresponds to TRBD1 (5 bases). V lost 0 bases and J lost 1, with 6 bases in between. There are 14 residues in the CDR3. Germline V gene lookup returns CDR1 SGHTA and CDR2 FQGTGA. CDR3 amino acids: CASSLTGGNTEAFF. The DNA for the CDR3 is TGTGCCAGCAGCTTAACCGGGGGGAACACTGAAGCTTTCTTT.

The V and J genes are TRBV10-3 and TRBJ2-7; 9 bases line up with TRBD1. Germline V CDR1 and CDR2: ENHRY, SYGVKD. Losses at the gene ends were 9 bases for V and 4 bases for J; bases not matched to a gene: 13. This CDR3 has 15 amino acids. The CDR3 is CAIMGEQGAKYEQYF. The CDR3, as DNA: TGTGCCATTATGGGGGAACAGGGGGCAAAGTACGAGCAGTACTTC.

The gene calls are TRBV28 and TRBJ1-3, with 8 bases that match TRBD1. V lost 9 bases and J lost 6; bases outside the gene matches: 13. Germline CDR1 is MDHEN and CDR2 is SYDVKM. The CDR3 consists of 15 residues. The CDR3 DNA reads TGTGCCAGTCAAACCCCCGGACAGGGTCCAAACACCATATATTTT. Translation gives CASQTPGQGPNTIYF.

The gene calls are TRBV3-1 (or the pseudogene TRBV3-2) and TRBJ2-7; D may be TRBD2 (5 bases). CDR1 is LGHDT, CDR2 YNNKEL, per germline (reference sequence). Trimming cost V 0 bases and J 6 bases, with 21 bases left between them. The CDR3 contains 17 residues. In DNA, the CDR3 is TGTGCCAGCAGCCAAGATGGGTTGGTCTCTCCCCGGGGCGAGCAGTACTTC. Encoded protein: CASSQDGLVSPRGEQYF.

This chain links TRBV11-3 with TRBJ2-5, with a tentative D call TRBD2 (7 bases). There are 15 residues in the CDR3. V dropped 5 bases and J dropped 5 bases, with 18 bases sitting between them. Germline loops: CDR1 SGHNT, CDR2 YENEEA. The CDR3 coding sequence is TGTGCCAGCAGCCCGACCGGCAGGGGAGGGGAGACCCAGTACTTC. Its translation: CASSPTGRGGETQYF. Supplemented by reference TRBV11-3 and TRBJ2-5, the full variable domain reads EAGVVQSPRYKIIEKKQPVAFWCNPISGHNTLYWYLQNLGQGPELLIRYENEEAVDDSQLPKDRFSAERLKGVDSTLKIQPAELGDSAVYLCASSPTGRGGETQYFGPGTRLLVL.

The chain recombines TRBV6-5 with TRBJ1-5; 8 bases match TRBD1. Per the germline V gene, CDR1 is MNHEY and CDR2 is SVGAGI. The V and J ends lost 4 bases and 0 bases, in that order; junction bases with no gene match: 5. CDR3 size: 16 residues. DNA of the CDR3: TGTGCCAGCAGTTCTACAGGGGGTGGTAGCAATCAGCCCCAGCATTTT. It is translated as CASSSTGGGSNQPQHF.

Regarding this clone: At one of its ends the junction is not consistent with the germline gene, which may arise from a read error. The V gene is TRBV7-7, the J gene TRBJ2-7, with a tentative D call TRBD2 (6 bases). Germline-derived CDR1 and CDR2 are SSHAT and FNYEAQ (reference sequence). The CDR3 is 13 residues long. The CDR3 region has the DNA TGTGCTAGCAGCCCATATTACGGGGGCGAGCAGTACTTC. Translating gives CASSPYYGGEQYF.

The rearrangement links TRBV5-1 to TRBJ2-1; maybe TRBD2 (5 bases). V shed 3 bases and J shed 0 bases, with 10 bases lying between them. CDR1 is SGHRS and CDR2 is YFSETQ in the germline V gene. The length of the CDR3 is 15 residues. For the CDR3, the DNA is TGCGCCAGCAGCTCGACTACTAGCTCCTACAATGAGCAGTTCTTC. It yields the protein CASSSTTSSYNEQFF.

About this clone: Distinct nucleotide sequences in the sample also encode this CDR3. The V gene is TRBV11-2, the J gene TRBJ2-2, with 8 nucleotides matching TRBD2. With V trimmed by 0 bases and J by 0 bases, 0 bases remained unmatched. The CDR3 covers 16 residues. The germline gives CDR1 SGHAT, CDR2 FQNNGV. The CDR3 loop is CASSLELAANTGELFF. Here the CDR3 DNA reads TGTGCCAGCAGCTTAGAACTAGCGGCGAACACCGGGGAGCTGTTTTTT.

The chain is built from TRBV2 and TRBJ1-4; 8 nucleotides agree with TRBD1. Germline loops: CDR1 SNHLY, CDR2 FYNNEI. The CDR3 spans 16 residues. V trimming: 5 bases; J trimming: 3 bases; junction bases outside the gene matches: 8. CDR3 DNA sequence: TGTGCCAGCAGTCCCGGCAGGGGGCCTTCTAATGAAAAACTGTTTTTT. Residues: CASSPGRGPSNEKLFF.

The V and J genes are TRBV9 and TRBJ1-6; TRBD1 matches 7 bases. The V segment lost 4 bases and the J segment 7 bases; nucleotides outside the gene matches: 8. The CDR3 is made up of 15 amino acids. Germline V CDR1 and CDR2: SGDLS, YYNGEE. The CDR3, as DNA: TGTGCCAGCAGCACCTCGACAGGGAACAATTCACCCCTCCACTTT. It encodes CASSTSTGNNSPLHF. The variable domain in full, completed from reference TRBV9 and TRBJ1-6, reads DSGVTQTPKHLITATGQRVTLRCSPRSGDLSVYWYQQSLDQGLQFLIQYYNGEERAKGNILERFSAQQFPDLHSELNLSSLELGDSALYFCASSTSTGNNSPLHFGNGTRLTVT.

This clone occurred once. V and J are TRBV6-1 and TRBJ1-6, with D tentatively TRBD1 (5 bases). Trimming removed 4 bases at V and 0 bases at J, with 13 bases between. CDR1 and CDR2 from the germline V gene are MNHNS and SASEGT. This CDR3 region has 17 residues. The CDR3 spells CASSGYRTYSYNSPLHF. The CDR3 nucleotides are TGTGCCAGCAGTGGTTACAGGACATACTCCTATAATTCACCCCTCCACTTT.

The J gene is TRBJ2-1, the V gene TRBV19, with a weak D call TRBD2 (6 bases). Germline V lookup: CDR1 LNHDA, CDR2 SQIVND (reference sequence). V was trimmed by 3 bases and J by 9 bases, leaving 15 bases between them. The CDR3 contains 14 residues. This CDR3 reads CASSIPLGEAEQFF. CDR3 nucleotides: TGTGCCAGTAGTATCCCCCTCGGGGAGGCTGAGCAGTTCTTC.

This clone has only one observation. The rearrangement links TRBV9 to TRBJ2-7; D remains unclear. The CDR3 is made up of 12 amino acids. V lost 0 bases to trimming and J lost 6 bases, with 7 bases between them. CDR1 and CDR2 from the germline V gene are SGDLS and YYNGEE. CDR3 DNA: TGTGCCAGCAGCGTAGGAGTTGGCGAGCAGTACTTC. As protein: CASSVGVGEQYF.

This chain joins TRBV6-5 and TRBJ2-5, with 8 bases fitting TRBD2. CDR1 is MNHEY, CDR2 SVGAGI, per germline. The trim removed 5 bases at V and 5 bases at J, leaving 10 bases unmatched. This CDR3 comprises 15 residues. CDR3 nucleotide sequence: TGTGCCAGCAGTATCCTCAGCGGGAGTATCGAGACCCAGTACTTC. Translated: CASSILSGSIETQYF.

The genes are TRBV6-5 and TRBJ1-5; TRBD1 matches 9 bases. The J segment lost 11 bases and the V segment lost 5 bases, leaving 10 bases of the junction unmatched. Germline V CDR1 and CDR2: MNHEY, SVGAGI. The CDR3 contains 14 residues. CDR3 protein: CASSTRDRDSAQHF. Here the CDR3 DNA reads TGTGCCAGCAGTACCCGGGACAGGGATTCGGCCCAGCATTTT.